The next 29 T cell receptor beta chains were all read from a single sample in a study of CD8 T cells in Susac syndrome. The RNA input was roughly 0.5 to 1 ug, and it was reverse transcribed with random hexamers. TCRdb re-analysed the immunoSEQ multiplex PCR reads in MiXCR, keeping a single row per CDR3 protein. This repertoire shows tens of thousands of distinct CDR3 sequences, about 95% found once; its top ten account for roughly 0.46%. What was sequenced was CD8+ T cells from PBMCs. The origin of the receptors is a human donor with Susac syndrome.

The V call is TRBV27, the J call TRBJ2-7; TRBD1 matches at 10 bases. Trimming cost V 4 bases and J 9 bases; bases outside gene matches: 9. This CDR3 is 14 amino acids long. CDR1 MNHEY and CDR2 SMNVEV come from the germline V gene (reference sequence). CDR3 bases: TGTGCCAGCAGTTCCGGACAGGGGGTTAGTCGGCAGTACTTC. Encoded protein: CASSSGQGVSRQYF.

The chain carries TRBV7-8 and TRBJ2-7, with D perhaps given as TRBD1 or TRBD2 (6 bases each). Looked up from germline, CDR1 is SGHVS and CDR2 is FQNEAQ. CDR3 length: 16 amino acids. V lost 1 base to trimming and J lost 7 bases, with 20 bases between them. CDR3 nucleotides: TGTGCCAGCAGCTTAGAGGCGCGGCAGGGGAGGAATGAGCAGTACTTC. It is translated as CASSLEARQGRNEQYF.

The V and J genes are TRBV7-8 and TRBJ2-1; 8 bases fit TRBD2. J lost 6 bases, V lost 0 bases, and 1 base had no gene match. This CDR3 contains 14 residues. Germline-derived CDR1 and CDR2 are SGHVS and FQNEAQ. As DNA, the CDR3 is TGTGCCAGCAGCTTAGCTGCGGGAGGCAATGAGCAGTTCTTC. As protein: CASSLAAGGNEQFF.

The genes are TRBV30 and TRBJ1-1, with 7 nucleotides matching TRBD1. V shed 3 bases and J 1 base; nucleotides not matched to a gene: 5. The CDR3 covers 14 residues. CDR1 is GTSNPN and CDR2 is SVGIG in the germline V gene (reference sequence). The chain's CDR3 is CAWSNGQANTEAFF. As DNA, the CDR3 is TGTGCCTGGAGCAACGGACAGGCGAACACTGAAGCTTTCTTT. Full variable domain (missing parts from reference TRBV30 and TRBJ1-1): SQTIHQWPATLVQPVGSPLSLECTVEGTSNPNLYWYRQAAGRGLQLLFYSVGIGQISSEVPQNLSASRPQDRQFILSSKKLLLSDSGFYLCAWSNGQANTEAFFGQGTRLTVV.

The chain couples TRBV4-1 to TRBJ2-5; no reliable D call. V was clipped by 0 bases and J by 0 bases, with 8 bases between them. This CDR3 has 15 amino acids. CDR1 and CDR2 (germline): MGHRA, YSYEKL. The CDR3 DNA reads TGCGCCAGCAGCCAAGACAGAGAGTACCAAGAGACCCAGTACTTC. This encodes CASSQDREYQETQYF.

The chain links TRBV20-1 to TRBJ1-1; D is unresolved. In germline, CDR1 is DFQATT, CDR2 SNEGSKA (reference sequence). Trimming cost V 2 bases and J 1 base, with 8 bases left between them. This CDR3 is 13 amino acids long. For the CDR3, the DNA is TGCAGTGCTAGAATGACTTGGAACACTGAAGCTTTCTTT. Its translation: CSARMTWNTEAFF.

The genes are TRBV29-1 and TRBJ2-3; TRBD2 might be the D (5 bases). This CDR3 spans 11 amino acids. Per the germline V gene, CDR1 is SQVTM and CDR2 is ANQGSEA. The CDR3 bases are TGCACAGCACGGGAAACAGATACGCAGTATTTT. It yields the protein CTARETDTQYF.

The chain uses TRBV29-1 and TRBJ1-2, with TRBD1 identical over 12 bases. Losses at the gene ends were 7 bases for V and 5 bases for J; bases not matched to a gene: 5. Germline-derived CDR1 and CDR2 are SQVTM and ANQGSEA. The length of the CDR3 is 13 residues. Written as DNA, the CDR3 is TGCAGCGCCCGGGACAGGGGGCGTTATGGCTACACCTTC. Translation: CSARDRGRYGYTF.

The rearrangement uses TRBV27 and TRBJ1-5; no reliable D call. Germline CDR1 MNHEY, CDR2 SMNVEV (reference sequence). Trimming cost V 3 bases and J 8 bases, with 11 bases left between them. The CDR3 totals 13 residues. CDR3 amino acids: CASSFTLWEPQHF. DNA of the CDR3: TGTGCCAGCAGTTTCACCCTTTGGGAGCCCCAGCATTTT.

The chain has TRBV29-1 and TRBJ1-2, with D unclear. There are 13 residues in the CDR3. The germline gives CDR1 SQVTM, CDR2 ANQGSEA. Between the trimmed V and J ends, which lost 0 bases and 3 bases, there was a span of 8 bases. This CDR3 reads CSVEDRTDYGYTF. CDR3 nucleotides: TGCAGCGTTGAAGACCGCACGGACTATGGCTACACCTTC.

This rearrangement joins TRBV29-1 to TRBJ2-7; D may be TRBD1 (6 bases). Germline V gene sequence: CDR1 SQVTM, CDR2 ANQGSEA. V was pared by 7 bases and J by 6 bases, with 13 bases between. The CDR3 runs to 11 residues. The CDR3 here is CSGTTGPEQYF. In DNA, the CDR3 is TGCAGCGGGACCACAGGGCCCGAGCAGTACTTC.

The chain carries TRBV30 and TRBJ2-3, with TRBD2 matching over 11 bases. This CDR3 has 16 residues. Unmatched junction bases numbered 8, after V lost 4 bases and J lost 2 bases. The germline CDR1 and CDR2 sequences are GTSNPN and SVGIG (reference sequence). CDR3 sequence (DNA): TGTGCCTGGACCCACGGACTAGCGGGTACCACAGATACGCAGTATTTT. The encoded protein is CAWTHGLAGTTDTQYF.

V usage is TRBV10-3 and J usage is TRBJ2-1; 9 nucleotides align to TRBD2. The CDR3 has 12 residues. Germline CDR1 ENHRY, CDR2 SYGVKD. V lost 10 bases and J lost 5; bases outside the gene matches: 3. CDR3 amino acids: CATSSGNNEQFF. The CDR3 nucleotides are TGTGCCACCTCTAGCGGGAACAATGAGCAGTTCTTC.

The table lists this clonotype with a count of one. This chain links TRBV2 with TRBJ2-1; TRBD2 agrees at 11 bases. The germline V gene encodes CDR1 SNHLY and CDR2 FYNNEI. J lost 8 bases, V lost 2 bases, and 11 bases had no gene match. This CDR3 region has 17 residues. The chain's CDR3 is CASSERLAGGTRYEQFF. CDR3 nucleotides: TGTGCCAGCAGTGAAAGGCTAGCGGGAGGTACGCGTTATGAGCAGTTCTTC.

This rearrangement joins TRBV20-1 to TRBJ2-7; D might be TRBD2 (6 bases). With 0 bases removed from V and 2 bases from J, the gap between germline ends came to 17 bases. The CDR3 sequence is 16 residues long. Germline V CDR1 and CDR2: DFQATT, SNEGSKA (reference sequence). In nucleotides, the CDR3 is TGCAGTGCTAGAGAGCCTTTCGGGAGCTCCCCCTACGAGCAGTACTTC. It codes for CSAREPFGSSPYEQYF.

This chain joins TRBV27 and TRBJ2-6; D is ambiguous. The germline V gene encodes CDR1 MNHEY and CDR2 SMNVEV (reference sequence). V lost 6 bases to trimming and J lost 4 bases, with 4 bases between them. There are 12 residues in the CDR3. In DNA form, the CDR3 reads TGTGCCAGCAGCACCGGGGCCAACGTCCTGACTTTC. Its protein product is CASSTGANVLTF.

The table lists this clonotype with a count of one. The chain is built from TRBV28 and TRBJ1-5; 8 bases map to TRBD1. Germline-derived CDR1 and CDR2 are MDHEN and SYDVKM. J lost 7 bases, V lost 8 bases, and 13 bases had no gene match. This CDR3 has 15 residues. The CDR3 bases are TGTGCCAGCGAATTTGGGACAGGCGTGAAACAGCCCCAGCATTTT. Translated: CASEFGTGVKQPQHF.

This chain links TRBV29-1 with TRBJ2-7; D not certain. V lost 4 bases and J lost 0, with 10 bases in between. Looked up from germline, CDR1 is SQVTM and CDR2 is ANQGSEA. The CDR3 totals 13 residues. DNA for the CDR3: TGCAGCGTTGTGGTTGGGGACTCCTACGAGCAGTACTTC. Protein product: CSVVVGDSYEQYF.

This clonotype has more than one count but fewer than ten. The genes are TRBV6-1 and TRBJ2-7; TRBD2 matches at 8 bases. This CDR3 has 16 residues. The ends lost 3 bases at V and 7 bases at J; junction bases unmatched: 14. Germline CDR1 MNHNS, CDR2 SASEGT. The CDR3 loop reads CASSEGSGGAPEEQYF. CDR3 coding DNA: TGTGCCAGCAGTGAGGGCAGCGGGGGCGCCCCGGAGGAGCAGTACTTC.

The chain uses TRBV13 and TRBJ1-1; D call uncertain. The germline gives CDR1 PRHDT, CDR2 FYEKMQ (reference sequence). Trimming took off 3 bases at V and 1 base at J, with 9 bases between the two ends. CDR3 length: 14 amino acids. This chain's CDR3 is CASSLPGENTEAFF. CDR3 bases: TGTGCCAGCAGCTTGCCCGGGGAGAACACTGAAGCTTTCTTT.

The chain joins TRBV11-2 to TRBJ2-2; 9 bases agree with TRBD2. V lost 5 bases to trimming and J lost 7 bases; unmatched junction nucleotides: 8. CDR3 size: 15 residues. CDR1 is SGHAT, CDR2 FQNNGV, per germline. Here the CDR3 reads CASSPRLAVHGELFF. The CDR3 DNA reads as TGTGCCAGCAGCCCGCGACTAGCGGTTCACGGGGAGCTGTTTTTT.

The rearrangement joins TRBV29-1 to TRBJ2-1; perhaps TRBD2 as D (5 bases). Germline assignment: CDR1 SQVTM and CDR2 ANQGSEA. The CDR3 runs 13 residues. CDR3 DNA: TGCACCGCCGATCCGGGGTCGAACAATGAGCAGTTCTTC. Translation gives CTADPGSNNEQFF.

The V and J genes are TRBV5-8 and TRBJ2-5; D may correspond to TRBD1 or TRBD2 (5 bases each). The ends were cut back, 4 bases at V and 2 bases at J, with 15 bases in the middle. Germline-derived CDR1 and CDR2 are SGHTS and YDEGEE. CDR3 size: 15 residues. CDR3 sequence: CASSPPWDEQETQYF. The DNA for the CDR3 is TGTGCCAGCAGCCCACCCTGGGACGAACAAGAGACCCAGTACTTC. The variable domain in full, completed from reference TRBV5-8 and TRBJ2-5, reads EAGVTQSPTHLIKTRGQQATLRCSPISGHTSVYWYQQALGLGLQFLLWYDEGEERNRGNFPPRFSGRQFPNYSSELNVNALELEDSALYLCASSPPWDEQETQYFGPGTRLLVL.

This rearrangement joins TRBV18 to TRBJ2-7, with TRBD1 matching over 7 bases. The J segment lost 2 bases and the V segment lost 2 bases, leaving 3 bases of the junction unmatched. The CDR3 is 14 amino acids. Per germline, CDR1 KGHSH and CDR2 LQKENI. The DNA for the CDR3 is TGTGCCAGCTCACCAGGACAGGAAACCTACGAGCAGTACTTC. Translated: CASSPGQETYEQYF. The full variable domain, rest sourced from reference TRBV18 and TRBJ2-7, is NAGVMQNPRHLVRRRGQEARLRCSPMKGHSHVYWYRQLPEEGLKFMVYLQKENIIDESGMPKERFSAEFPKEGPSILRIQQVVRGDSAAYFCASSPGQETYEQYFGPGTRLTVT.

The chain is built from TRBV3-1 and TRBJ2-2, with TRBD2 matching 9 bases. V was pared by 0 bases and J by 3 bases, with 2 bases of the junction left unmatched. The CDR3 sequence is 16 residues long. The V gene's germline CDR1 is LGHDT and CDR2 YNNKEL (reference sequence). The DNA for the CDR3 is TGTGCCAGCAGCCAAGACGGCGGGAGGGACACCGGGGAGCTGTTTTTT. Protein: CASSQDGGRDTGELFF.

This clonotype appeared once. The CDR3 here is CASHPAHLVEAFF. The CDR3 coding sequence is TGTGCCAGCCACCCTGCCCATTTAGTTGAAGCTTTCTTT. The chain has TRBV5-5 and TRBJ1-1; D call uncertain. This CDR3 comprises 13 residues. Per the germline V gene, CDR1 is SGHKS and CDR2 is YYEKEE (reference sequence). V lost 7 bases, J lost 7 bases, and 17 bases lay in between.

CDR3 DNA: TGTGCCAGCAGCCTCCGCGACGAGCAGTACTTC. Protein product: CASSLRDEQYF. The chain combines TRBV13 with TRBJ2-5, with D hard to call. The closer fit of TRBJ2-7 to the DNA end suggests the J call may be wrong. From germline, CDR1 is PRHDT and CDR2 FYEKMQ (reference sequence). The CDR3 covers 11 residues.

The chain joins TRBV5-6 to TRBJ2-1; D remains unclear. CDR1 is SGHDT and CDR2 is YYEEEE in the germline V gene. Between the trimmed V and J ends, which lost 4 bases and 4 bases, there was a span of 6 bases. There are 12 residues in the CDR3. The CDR3 sequence is CASSRQYNEQFF. The CDR3 DNA reads TGTGCCAGCAGCCGCCAGTACAATGAGCAGTTCTTC.

The rearrangement uses TRBV28 and TRBJ2-7; 9 nucleotides align to TRBD1. V shed 4 bases and J 3 bases; nucleotides not matched to a gene: 4. Germline values: CDR1 MDHEN, CDR2 SYDVKM. The CDR3 contains 14 residues. CDR3 loop: CASSSGTGHYEQYF. CDR3 nucleotide sequence: TGTGCCAGCAGTTCCGGGACAGGGCACTACGAGCAGTACTTC.